Listed below are T cell receptor beta chains from one sample, sequenced in a study of blood T cell repertoires in COVID-19. Assay used: immunoSEQ multiplex PCR; TCRdb lists only in-frame clones, some missing. The sample yields roughly 400,000 clones, 80% to 90% seen once. The specimen was PBMCs or T cells enriched from blood (not recorded which). The receptors stem from a woman in her forties or fifties who had recovered from COVID-19. The CDR3 runs from the conserved cysteine through the conserved F or W. D genes are given only for firm matches. Clone sizes are given selectively: once, few, many, or a class where the clone is expanded.

abundance: -; d_gene: -; v_gene: TRBV5-5; j_gene: TRBJ2-7; CDR3aa: CASSFQGYEQYF; CDR3nt: TGTGCCAGCAGCTTCCAGGGCTACGAGCAGTACTTC
abundance: -; d_gene: TRBD1; v_gene: TRBV28; j_gene: TRBJ1-5; CDR3aa: CASSLVTGGMQPQHF; CDR3nt: TGTGCCAGCAGTTTAGTGACAGGGGGCATGCAGCCCCAGCATTTT
abundance: -; d_gene: TRBD1; v_gene: TRBV6-1; j_gene: TRBJ1-5; CDR3aa: CASSDGTGLQPQHF; CDR3nt: TGTGCCAGCAGTGACGGGACAGGGCTTCAGCCCCAGCATTTT
abundance: -; d_gene: TRBD1; v_gene: TRBV7-2; j_gene: TRBJ1-5; CDR3aa: CASSPGTGPQPQHF; CDR3nt: TGTGCCAGCAGCCCCGGGACAGGGCCCCAGCCCCAGCATTTT
abundance: -; d_gene: TRBD1; v_gene: TRBV10-3; j_gene: TRBJ1-1; CDR3aa: CAISEDWTGVNTEAFF; CDR3nt: TGTGCCATCAGTGAGGATTGGACAGGCGTGAACACTGAAGCTTTCTTT
abundance: -; d_gene: TRBD2; v_gene: TRBV9; j_gene: TRBJ2-5; CDR3aa: CASSAPRGGRLQQETQYF; CDR3nt: TGTGCCAGCAGCGCCCCCCGCGGGGGGAGACTCCAACAAGAGACCCAGTACTTC
abundance: -; d_gene: TRBD2; v_gene: TRBV12-5; j_gene: TRBJ2-5; CDR3aa: CASGHGLAGQETQYF; CDR3nt: TGTGCTAGTGGACATGGACTAGCGGGCCAAGAGACCCAGTACTTC
abundance: once; d_gene: TRBD1; v_gene: TRBV27; j_gene: TRBJ1-6; CDR3aa: CASSKLTGSGASPLHF; CDR3nt: TGTGCCAGCAGTAAATTGACAGGGTCGGGAGCCTCACCCCTCCACTTT
abundance: -; d_gene: -; v_gene: TRBV4-3; j_gene: TRBJ2-5; CDR3aa: CASSQDWGGGETQYF; CDR3nt: TGCGCCAGCAGCCAAGATTGGGGGGGCGGAGAGACCCAGTACTTC
abundance: few; d_gene: -; v_gene: TRBV7-2; j_gene: TRBJ1-4; CDR3aa: CASSRDGGEKLFF; CDR3nt: TGTGCCAGCAGCCGGGACGGGGGAGAAAAACTGTTTTTT
abundance: -; d_gene: -; v_gene: TRBV4-3; j_gene: TRBJ1-1; CDR3aa: CASSQSPGTEAFF; CDR3nt: TGCGCCAGCAGCCAGAGCCCGGGCACTGAAGCTTTCTTT
abundance: -; d_gene: TRBD2; v_gene: TRBV12-5; j_gene: TRBJ2-3; CDR3aa: CASGFGAGGTDTQYF; CDR3nt: TGTGCTAGTGGCTTCGGGGCGGGGGGCACAGATACGCAGTATTTT
abundance: -; d_gene: TRBD2; v_gene: TRBV5-4; j_gene: TRBJ2-1; CDR3aa: CASSFGGRGGLGNEQFF; CDR3nt: TGTGCCAGCAGCTTCGGAGGCCGGGGGGGCCTTGGCAATGAGCAGTTCTTC
abundance: -; d_gene: -; v_gene: TRBV2; j_gene: TRBJ2-5; CDR3aa: CASSEFRQGGETQYF; CDR3nt: TGTGCCAGCAGTGAATTCAGGCAGGGTGGAGAGACCCAGTACTTC
abundance: -; d_gene: -; v_gene: TRBV28; j_gene: TRBJ1-2; CDR3aa: CATRDTSNYGYTF; CDR3nt: TGTGCCACCCGAGACACCTCCAACTATGGCTACACCTTC
abundance: -; d_gene: -; v_gene: TRBV12-3/TRBV12-4; j_gene: TRBJ1-2; CDR3aa: CASSLQGSGGYTF; CDR3nt: TGTGCCAGCAGCCTCCAGGGGTCGGGGGGCTACACCTTC
abundance: -; d_gene: TRBD2; v_gene: TRBV5-1; j_gene: TRBJ2-7; CDR3aa: CASKPQGGGAGEQYF; CDR3nt: TGCGCCAGCAAACCCCAAGGCGGGGGGGCAGGGGAGCAGTACTTC
abundance: -; d_gene: -; v_gene: TRBV12-3/TRBV12-4; j_gene: TRBJ2-5; CDR3aa: CASSGALGETQYF; CDR3nt: TGTGCCAGCAGTGGGGCCCTTGGGGAGACCCAGTACTTC
abundance: -; d_gene: -; v_gene: TRBV5-1; j_gene: TRBJ2-3; CDR3aa: CASSPSSRSTDTQYF; CDR3nt: TGCGCCAGCAGCCCATCTTCGCGTAGCACAGATACGCAGTATTTT
abundance: -; d_gene: -; v_gene: TRBV20-1; j_gene: TRBJ2-5; CDR3aa: CSANLRETQYF; CDR3nt: TGCAGTGCCAACCTCCGGGAGACCCAGTACTTC
abundance: -; d_gene: -; v_gene: TRBV6-5; j_gene: TRBJ1-6; CDR3aa: CASGANSPLHF; CDR3nt: TGTGCCAGCGGGGCAAATTCACCCCTCCACTTT
abundance: -; d_gene: TRBD1; v_gene: TRBV4-3; j_gene: TRBJ2-7; CDR3aa: CASSQDLTGPGYEQYF; CDR3nt: TGCGCCAGCAGCCAAGACTTGACAGGGCCGGGCTACGAGCAGTACTTC
abundance: -; d_gene: -; v_gene: TRBV10-3; j_gene: TRBJ1-2; CDR3aa: CAISESNRNYGYTF; CDR3nt: TGTGCCATCAGTGAGTCGAACAGAAACTATGGCTACACCTTC
abundance: -; d_gene: TRBD2; v_gene: TRBV11-2; j_gene: TRBJ2-1; CDR3aa: CASSLGLAGVQFF; CDR3nt: TGTGCCAGCAGCTTAGGGCTAGCGGGGGTGCAGTTCTTC
abundance: -; d_gene: -; v_gene: TRBV2; j_gene: TRBJ1-1; CDR3aa: CASSGFDRNTEAFF; CDR3nt: TGTGCCAGCAGTGGGTTCGACAGGAACACTGAAGCTTTCTTT